The clone carrying this T cell receptor beta chain has a count of ten or more. Its antigen is unknown. Germline-derived CDR1 and CDR2 are MGHDK and SYGVNS. The ends were cut back, 1 base at V and 0 bases at J, with 10 bases in the middle. CDR3 length equals 15 residues. A single record per CDR3 protein comes from TCRdb applying MiXCR to the 5' RACE reads. The sample gives approximately 680,000 distinct CDR3 sequences, roughly 7.2% of which show up once; 1.5% to 2% is in the top ten. The sample belongs to a study of identical twins. The study, taken as a whole, reports: The more abundant beta clonotypes in cord blood had fewer insertions, and memory repertoires did not show this.

The same sample was also used in a study of yellow fever vaccine responses in identical twins. That work states: Reportedly, twins' vaccine T cell responses looked partly convergent and partly personalized.

The chain couples TRBV25-1 to TRBJ2-7, with D perhaps TRBD2 (5 bases). Sequencing input: PBMCs. The TCR comes from a woman in her late teens or twenties in good health. CDR3 DNA sequence: TGTGCCAGCAGTGAATCCCTCCTAGCCTCCTACGAGCAGTACTTC. Translated, it gives CASSESLLASYEQYF.